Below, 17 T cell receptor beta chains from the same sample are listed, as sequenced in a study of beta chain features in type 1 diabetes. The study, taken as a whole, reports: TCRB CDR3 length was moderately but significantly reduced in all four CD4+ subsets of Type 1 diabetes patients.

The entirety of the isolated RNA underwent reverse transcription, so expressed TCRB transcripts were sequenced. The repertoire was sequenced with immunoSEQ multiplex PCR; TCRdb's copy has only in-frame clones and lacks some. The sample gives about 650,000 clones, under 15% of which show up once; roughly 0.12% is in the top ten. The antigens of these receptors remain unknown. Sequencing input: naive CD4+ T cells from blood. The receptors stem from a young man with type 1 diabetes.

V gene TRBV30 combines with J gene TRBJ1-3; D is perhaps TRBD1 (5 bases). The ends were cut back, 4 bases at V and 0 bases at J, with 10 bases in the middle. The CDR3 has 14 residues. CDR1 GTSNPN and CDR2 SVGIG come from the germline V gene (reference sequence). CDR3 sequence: CAWTLQGSGNTIYF. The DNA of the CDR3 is TGTGCCTGGACCCTTCAGGGCTCTGGAAACACCATATATTTT.

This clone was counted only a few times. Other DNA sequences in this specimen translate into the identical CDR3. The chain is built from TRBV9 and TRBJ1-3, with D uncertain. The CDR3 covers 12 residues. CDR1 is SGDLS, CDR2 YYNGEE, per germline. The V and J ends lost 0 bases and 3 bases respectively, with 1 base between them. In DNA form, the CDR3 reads TGTGCCAGCAGCGTAGGTGGAAACACCATATATTTT. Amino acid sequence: CASSVGGNTIYF.

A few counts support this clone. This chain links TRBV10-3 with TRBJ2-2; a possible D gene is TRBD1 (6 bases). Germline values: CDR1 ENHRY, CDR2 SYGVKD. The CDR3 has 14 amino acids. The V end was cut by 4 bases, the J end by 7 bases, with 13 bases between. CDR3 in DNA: TGTGCCATCAGTGCTGACAGGACGATCGGGGAGCTGTTTTTT. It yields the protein CAISADRTIGELFF.

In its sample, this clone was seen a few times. CDR3 amino acids: CSVVFGSGEETQYF. The CDR3 region has the DNA TGCAGCGTTGTTTTTGGGTCGGGGGAGGAGACCCAGTACTTC. The chain joins TRBV29-1 to TRBJ2-5; D possibly corresponds to TRBD2 (6 bases). Germline values: CDR1 SQVTM, CDR2 ANQGSEA. The CDR3 sequence is 14 residues long. Trimming left V 4 bases short and J 5 bases short, with 17 bases between.

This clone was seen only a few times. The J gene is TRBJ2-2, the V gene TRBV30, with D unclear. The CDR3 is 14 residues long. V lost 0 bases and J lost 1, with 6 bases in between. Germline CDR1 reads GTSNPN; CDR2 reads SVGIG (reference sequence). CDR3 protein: CAWSVDGNTGELFF. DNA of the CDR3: TGTGCCTGGAGTGTGGACGGGAACACCGGGGAGCTGTTTTTT. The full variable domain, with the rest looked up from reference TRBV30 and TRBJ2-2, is SQTIHQWPATLVQPVGSPLSLECTVEGTSNPNLYWYRQAAGRGLQLLFYSVGIGQISSEVPQNLSASRPQDRQFILSSKKLLLSDSGFYLCAWSVDGNTGELFFGEGSRLTVL.

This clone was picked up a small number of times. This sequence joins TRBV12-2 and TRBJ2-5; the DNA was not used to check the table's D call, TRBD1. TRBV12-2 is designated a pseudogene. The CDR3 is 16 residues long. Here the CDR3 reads CASRLETGGYRETQYF. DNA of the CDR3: TGTGCAAGTCGCTTGGAGACAGGGGGCTATCGAGAGACCCAGTACTTC.

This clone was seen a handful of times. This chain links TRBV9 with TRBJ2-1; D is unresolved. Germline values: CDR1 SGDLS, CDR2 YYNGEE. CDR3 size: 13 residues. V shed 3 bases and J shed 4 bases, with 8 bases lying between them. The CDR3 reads CASSAGSYNEQFF. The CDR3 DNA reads TGTGCCAGCAGCGCGGGCAGTTACAATGAGCAGTTCTTC.

CDR3 nucleotide sequence: TGTGCCCAACAGGGGTCCGGGGAGACCCAGTACTTC. Residues: CAQQGSGETQYF. This chain uses TRBV30 with TRBJ2-5; 7 bases are a match to TRBD1. The germline V gene has CDR1 GTSNPN and CDR2 SVGIG (reference sequence). The CDR3 sequence is 12 residues long. V lost 8 bases to trimming and J lost 5 bases; unmatched junction nucleotides: 8.

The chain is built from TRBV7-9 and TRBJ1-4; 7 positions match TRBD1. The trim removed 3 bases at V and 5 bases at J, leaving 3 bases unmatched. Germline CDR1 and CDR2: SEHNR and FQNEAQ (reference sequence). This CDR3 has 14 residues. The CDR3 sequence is CASSLGTANEKLFF. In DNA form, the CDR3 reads TGTGCCAGCAGCTTGGGGACAGCAAATGAAAAACTGTTTTTT.

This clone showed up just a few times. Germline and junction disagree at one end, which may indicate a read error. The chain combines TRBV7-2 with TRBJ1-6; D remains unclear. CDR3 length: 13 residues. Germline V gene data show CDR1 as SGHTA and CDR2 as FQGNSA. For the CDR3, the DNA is TGTGCCAGCAGCTTTTCTTATAGTTCACCCCTCCACTTT. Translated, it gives CASSFSYSSPLHF.

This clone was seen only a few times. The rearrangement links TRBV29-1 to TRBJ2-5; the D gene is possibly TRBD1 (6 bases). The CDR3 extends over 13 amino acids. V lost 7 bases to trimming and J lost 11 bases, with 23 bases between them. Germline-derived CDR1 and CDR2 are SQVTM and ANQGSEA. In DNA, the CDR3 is TGCAGCGCTCTCCCACCGGACAGAGCGGAGCAGTACTTC. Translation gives CSALPPDRAEQYF.

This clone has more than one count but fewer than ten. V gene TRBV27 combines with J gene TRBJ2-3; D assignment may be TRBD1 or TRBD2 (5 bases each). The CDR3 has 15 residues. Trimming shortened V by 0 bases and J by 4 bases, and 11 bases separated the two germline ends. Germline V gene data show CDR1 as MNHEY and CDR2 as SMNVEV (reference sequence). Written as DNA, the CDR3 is TGTGCCAGCAGTTTATCGAGGGACCCCGCAGATACGCAGTATTTT. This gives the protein CASSLSRDPADTQYF.

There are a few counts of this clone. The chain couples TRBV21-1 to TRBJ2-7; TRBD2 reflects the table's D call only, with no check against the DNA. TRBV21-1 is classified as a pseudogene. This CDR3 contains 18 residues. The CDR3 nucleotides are TGTGCCAGCAGCGAAGAGGGACTTACAGTAACTTTTTCTTACGAGCAGTACTTC. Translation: CASSEEGLTVTFSYEQYF.

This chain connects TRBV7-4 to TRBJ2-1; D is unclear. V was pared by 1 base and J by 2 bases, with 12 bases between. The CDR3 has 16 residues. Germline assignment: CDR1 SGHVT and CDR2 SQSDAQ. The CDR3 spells CASSLVPRIPYNEQFF. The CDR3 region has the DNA TGTGCCAGCAGCTTAGTACCCCGGATCCCCTACAATGAGCAGTTCTTC.

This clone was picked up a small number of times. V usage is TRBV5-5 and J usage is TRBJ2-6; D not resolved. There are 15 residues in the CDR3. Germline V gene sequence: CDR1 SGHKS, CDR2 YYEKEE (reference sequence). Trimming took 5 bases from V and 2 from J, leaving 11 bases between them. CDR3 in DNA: TGTGCCAGCAGTCCCTGGGCGACTGGGGCCAACGTCCTGACTTTC. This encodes CASSPWATGANVLTF.

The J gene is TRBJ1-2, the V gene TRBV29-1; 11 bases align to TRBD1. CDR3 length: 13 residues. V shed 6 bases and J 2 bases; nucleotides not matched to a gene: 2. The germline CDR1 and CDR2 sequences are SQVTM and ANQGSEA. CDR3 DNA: TGCAGCGTGAGGACAGGGGGCAACTATGGCTACACCTTC. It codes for CSVRTGGNYGYTF.

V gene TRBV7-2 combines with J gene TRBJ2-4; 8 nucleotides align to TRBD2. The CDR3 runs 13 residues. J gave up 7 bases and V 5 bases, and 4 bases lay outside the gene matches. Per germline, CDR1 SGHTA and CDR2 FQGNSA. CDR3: CASSHGGVNIQYF. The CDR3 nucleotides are TGTGCCAGCAGCCACGGGGGGGTCAACATTCAGTACTTC. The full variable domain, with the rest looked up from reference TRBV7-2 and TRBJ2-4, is GAGVSQSPSNKVTEKGKDVELRCDPISGHTALYWYRQSLGQGLEFLIYFQGNSAPDKSGLPSDRFSAERTGGSVSTLTIQRTQQEDSAVYLCASSHGGVNIQYFGAGTRLSVL.